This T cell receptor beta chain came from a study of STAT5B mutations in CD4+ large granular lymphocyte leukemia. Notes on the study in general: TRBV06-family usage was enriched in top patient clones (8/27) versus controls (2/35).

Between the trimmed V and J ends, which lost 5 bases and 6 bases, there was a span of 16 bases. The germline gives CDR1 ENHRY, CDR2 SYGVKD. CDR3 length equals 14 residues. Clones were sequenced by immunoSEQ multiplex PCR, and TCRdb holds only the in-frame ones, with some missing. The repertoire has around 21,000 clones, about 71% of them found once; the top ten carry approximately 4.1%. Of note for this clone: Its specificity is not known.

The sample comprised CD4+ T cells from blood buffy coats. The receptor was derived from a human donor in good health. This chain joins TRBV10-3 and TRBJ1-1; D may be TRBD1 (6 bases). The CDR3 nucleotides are TGTGCCATCAGTTACAGGGAAGGGGTCGCTGAAGCTTTCTTT. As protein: CAISYREGVAEAFF.